This record concerns one TCR beta chain sequence. Its antigen remains unidentified. Trimming took 3 bases from V and 2 from J, leaving 13 bases between them. The CDR3 runs 15 residues. Germline CDR1 KGHSH, CDR2 LQKENI. This sample was included in a study of early T cells in non-severe SARS-CoV-2 infection. Study overall: With bulk RNA from unsorted whole blood as input, sequencing yielded unpaired chains.

Individual cDNA molecules were tagged with unique molecular identifiers, the study reported. TCRdb passed the 5' RACE reads through MiXCR, listing each CDR3 protein once. This sample has 70,000 to 90,000 distinct CDR3 sequences, with more than 13% found just once. Findings and limits, study-wide: Matching with VDJdb favored anti-spike CD8 responses (missing private and CD4 specificities).

Sequenced: whole blood. The sequence was obtained from an adult who was a healthcare worker with PCR-confirmed SARS-CoV-2 infection or an uninfected control (not recorded which). The chain joins TRBV18 to TRBJ1-2; perhaps TRBD1 as D (5 bases). CDR3 residues: CASSPRGVRNYGYTF. The CDR3 coding sequence is TGTGCCAGCTCACCCCGGGGGGTTCGGAACTATGGCTACACCTTC.